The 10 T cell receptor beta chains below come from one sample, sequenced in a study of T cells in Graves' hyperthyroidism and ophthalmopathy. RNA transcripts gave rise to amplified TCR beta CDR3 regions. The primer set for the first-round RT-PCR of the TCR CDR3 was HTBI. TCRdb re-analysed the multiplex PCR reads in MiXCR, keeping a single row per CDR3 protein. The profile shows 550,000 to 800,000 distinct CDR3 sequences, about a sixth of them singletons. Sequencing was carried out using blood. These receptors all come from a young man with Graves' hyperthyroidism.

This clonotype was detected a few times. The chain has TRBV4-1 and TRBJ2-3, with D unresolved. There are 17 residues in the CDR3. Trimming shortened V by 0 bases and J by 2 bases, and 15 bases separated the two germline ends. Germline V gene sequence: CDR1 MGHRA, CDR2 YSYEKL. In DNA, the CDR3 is TGCGCCAGCAGCCAAGAGCTCCGGTCGGGTGCCACAGATACGCAGTATTTT. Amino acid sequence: CASSQELRSGATDTQYF.

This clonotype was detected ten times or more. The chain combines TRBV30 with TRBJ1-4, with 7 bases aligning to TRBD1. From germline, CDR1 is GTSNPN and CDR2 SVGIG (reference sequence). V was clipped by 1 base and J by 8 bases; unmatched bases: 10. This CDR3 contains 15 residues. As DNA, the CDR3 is TGTGCCTGGAGTGCCGGGGACAGTATGAGGGAAAAACTGTTTTTT. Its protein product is CAWSAGDSMREKLFF.

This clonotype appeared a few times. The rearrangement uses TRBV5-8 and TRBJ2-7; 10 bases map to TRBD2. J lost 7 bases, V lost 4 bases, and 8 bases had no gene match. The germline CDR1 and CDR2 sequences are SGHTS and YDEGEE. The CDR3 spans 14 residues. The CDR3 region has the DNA TGTGCCAGCAGCCTTAGCGGGAGGCGATGGGAGCAGTACTTC. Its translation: CASSLSGRRWEQYF. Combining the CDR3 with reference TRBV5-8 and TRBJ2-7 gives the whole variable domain EAGVTQSPTHLIKTRGQQATLRCSPISGHTSVYWYQQALGLGLQFLLWYDEGEERNRGNFPPRFSGRQFPNYSSELNVNALELEDSALYLCASSLSGRRWEQYFGPGTRLTVT.

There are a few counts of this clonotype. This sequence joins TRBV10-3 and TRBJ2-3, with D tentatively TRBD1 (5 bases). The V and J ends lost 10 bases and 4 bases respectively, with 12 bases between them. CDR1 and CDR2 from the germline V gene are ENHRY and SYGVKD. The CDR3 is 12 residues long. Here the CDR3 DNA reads TGTGCCACCCTGACAGAGCCAGATACGCAGTATTTT. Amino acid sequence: CATLTEPDTQYF.

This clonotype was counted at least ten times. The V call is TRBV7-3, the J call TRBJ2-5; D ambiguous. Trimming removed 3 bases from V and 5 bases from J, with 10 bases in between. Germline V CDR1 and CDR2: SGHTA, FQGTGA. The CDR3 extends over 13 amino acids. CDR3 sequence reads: CASSLGHAETQYF. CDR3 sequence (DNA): TGTGCCAGCAGCTTGGGCCATGCTGAGACCCAGTACTTC.

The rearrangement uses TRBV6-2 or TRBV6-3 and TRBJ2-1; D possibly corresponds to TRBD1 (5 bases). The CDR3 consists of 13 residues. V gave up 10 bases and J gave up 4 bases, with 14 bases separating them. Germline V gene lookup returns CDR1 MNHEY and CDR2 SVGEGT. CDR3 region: CATKQDSYNEQFF. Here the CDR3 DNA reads TGTGCCACCAAACAAGACAGTTACAATGAGCAGTTCTTC.

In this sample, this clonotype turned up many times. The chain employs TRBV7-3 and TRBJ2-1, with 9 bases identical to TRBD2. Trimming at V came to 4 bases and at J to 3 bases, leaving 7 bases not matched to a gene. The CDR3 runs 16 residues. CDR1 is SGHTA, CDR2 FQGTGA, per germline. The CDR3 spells CASSSKTSGIYNEQFF. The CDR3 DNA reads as TGTGCCAGCAGCTCGAAGACTAGCGGCATCTACAATGAGCAGTTCTTC.

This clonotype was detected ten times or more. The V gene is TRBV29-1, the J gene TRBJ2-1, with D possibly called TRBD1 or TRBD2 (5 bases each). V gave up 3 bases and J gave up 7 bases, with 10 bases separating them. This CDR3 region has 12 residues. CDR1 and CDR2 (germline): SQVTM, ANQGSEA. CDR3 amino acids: CSVDREGNEQFF. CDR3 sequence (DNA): TGCAGCGTTGACCGAGAGGGGAATGAGCAGTTCTTC.

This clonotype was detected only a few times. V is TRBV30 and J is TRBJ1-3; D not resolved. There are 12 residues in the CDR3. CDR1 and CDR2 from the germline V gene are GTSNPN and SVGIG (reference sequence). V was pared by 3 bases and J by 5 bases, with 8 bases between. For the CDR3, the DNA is TGTGCCTGGAGCGTCTCAAGAAACACCATATATTTT. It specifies CAWSVSRNTIYF.

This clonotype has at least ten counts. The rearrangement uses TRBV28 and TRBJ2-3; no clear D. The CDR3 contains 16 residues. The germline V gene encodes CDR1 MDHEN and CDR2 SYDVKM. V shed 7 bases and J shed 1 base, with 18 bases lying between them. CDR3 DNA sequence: TGTGCCAGCACCCGTCACGGTAGGGCCCGCACAGATACGCAGTATTTT. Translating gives CASTRHGRARTDTQYF.